Shown below are 27 T cell receptor beta chains from a single sample sequenced in a study of blood T cells in healthy people across ages (dated by TCRdb to 2013 to 2016). Libraries were constructed by 5' RACE. Instrument on record: Illumina HiSeq 2500. A second PCR of roughly 7 to 11 cycles was performed with a sample-barcoded 5' primer and a J-beta primer mix. TCRdb trimmed the raw reads at Q25, called clones with MiXCR and kept productive beta chains. Each record represents a unique CDR3 protein, reported with the most common genes and DNA among its rows. This sample has 1.5 million or so distinct CDR3 sequences in its table, and 42% of those were observed once. 7.9% of the sample is in the top ten clones. The sequenced sample consisted of blood. These receptors all stem from a woman under 30 in good health.

The chain has TRBV16 and TRBJ2-7; possibly TRBD2 for D (6 bases). Looked up from germline, CDR1 is KGHSY and CDR2 is FQNENV. V was pared by 0 bases and J by 7 bases, with 13 bases between. The CDR3 is 14 residues long. The CDR3: CASSQSNSGREQYF. The CDR3 DNA follows: TGTGCCAGCAGCCAATCGAATAGCGGACGGGAGCAGTACTTC.

The chain has TRBV20-1 and TRBJ2-1, with D perhaps matching TRBD1 (5 bases). V was pared by 6 bases and J by 0 bases, with 18 bases between. Germline V gives CDR1 DFQATT, CDR2 SNEGSKA (reference sequence). This CDR3 spans 16 amino acids. The CDR3 sequence: CSALAAEGASYNEQFF. The CDR3 nucleotides are TGCAGTGCGCTGGCCGCCGAAGGGGCCTCCTACAATGAGCAGTTCTTC.

The rearrangement joins TRBV27 to TRBJ2-3; 8 nucleotides match TRBD1. Germline assignment: CDR1 MNHEY and CDR2 SMNVEV (reference sequence). The J segment lost 1 base and the V segment lost 1 base, leaving 1 base of the junction unmatched. CDR3 length: 15 amino acids. The CDR3 DNA reads TGTGCCAGCAGTTTATGGGGACAGGGCACAGATACGCAGTATTTT. Amino acids: CASSLWGQGTDTQYF.

The chain joins TRBV29-1 to TRBJ2-7, with D perhaps being TRBD1 or TRBD2 (6 bases each). V was shortened by 3 bases and J by 5 bases, with 20 bases between the two germline ends. CDR1 and CDR2 (germline): SQVTM, ANQGSEA. The CDR3 consists of 15 residues. In DNA form, the CDR3 reads TGCAGCGTTGACGGACACGGACAGCCGGGGGACGAGCAGTACTTC. Its protein product is CSVDGHGQPGDEQYF.

This rearrangement joins TRBV10-3 to TRBJ2-2; 8 nucleotides agree with TRBD1. The CDR3 is 15 residues long. V was pared by 5 bases and J by 2 bases, with 4 bases of the junction left unmatched. Looked up from germline, CDR1 is ENHRY and CDR2 is SYGVKD. The CDR3 loop is CAISPTGVNTGELFF. The DNA of the CDR3 is TGTGCCATCAGTCCGACAGGGGTCAACACCGGGGAGCTGTTTTTT.

The genes are TRBV7-9 and TRBJ2-1, with 7 positions matching TRBD2. Looked up from germline, CDR1 is SEHNR and CDR2 is FQNEAQ (reference sequence). V gave up 5 bases and J gave up 5 bases; unmatched junction bases: 15. The CDR3 runs 17 residues. The CDR3 DNA reads TGTGCCAGCAGCCTAACGGACGCCGGGACTATAAACAATGAGCAGTTCTTC. Its translation is CASSLTDAGTINNEQFF.

This clonotype was seen a few times. The chain combines TRBV5-1 with TRBJ2-3; no firm D call. The CDR3 loop spans 15 amino acids. V was pared by 0 bases and J by 2 bases, with 10 bases between. Germline-derived CDR1 and CDR2 are SGHRS and YFSETQ. CDR3 loop: CASSLALGITDTQYF. The CDR3 coding sequence is TGCGCCAGCAGCTTGGCCCTGGGGATCACAGATACGCAGTATTTT.

This chain connects TRBV2 to TRBJ2-5, with 7 bases identical to TRBD2. Trimming took 8 bases from V and 1 from J; bases not matched to a gene: 7. CDR3 length equals 14 residues. Per the germline V gene, CDR1 is SNHLY and CDR2 is FYNNEI. CDR3: CASEVGRVQETQYF. The CDR3 coding sequence is TGTGCCAGCGAAGTTGGGAGGGTCCAAGAGACCCAGTACTTC. The full variable domain, completed using reference TRBV2 and TRBJ2-5, is EPEVTQTPSHQVTQMGQEVILRCVPISNHLYFYWYRQILGQKVEFLVSFYNNEISEKSEIFDDQFSVERPDGSNFTLKIRSTKLEDSAMYFCASEVGRVQETQYFGPGTRLLVL.

This clonotype was counted a single time. This could be a read error, since a much larger clone is one nucleotide away. The gene calls are TRBV6-2 or TRBV6-3 and TRBJ1-4; D gene unclear. Between the trimmed V and J ends, which lost 6 bases and 6 bases, there was a span of 2 bases. Per the germline V gene, CDR1 is MNHEY and CDR2 is SVGEGT. This CDR3 contains 10 residues. CDR3 amino acids: CASRHEKLFF. As DNA, the CDR3 is TGTGCCAGCAGGCATGAAAAACTGTTTTTT.

The chain carries TRBV5-1 and TRBJ2-7; D tentatively reads TRBD1 or TRBD2 (5 bases each). Germline V gives CDR1 SGHRS, CDR2 YFSETQ. This CDR3 comprises 18 residues. V dropped 7 bases and J dropped 2 bases, with 28 bases sitting between them. CDR3 bases: TGCGCCAGCGGGGGATCCTCCATCTCGGCGCCGGCCACCTACGAGCAGTACTTC. Protein product: CASGGSSISAPATYEQYF.

This chain uses TRBV6-6 with TRBJ1-4; D gene unclear. CDR1 and CDR2 from the germline V gene are MNHNY and SVGAGI (reference sequence). The CDR3 runs 14 residues. The germline V and J ends were trimmed by 2 bases and 5 bases, with 9 bases remaining between them. The DNA of the CDR3 is TGTGCCAGCAGTTACGCAGAGTTCAATGAAAAACTGTTTTTT. Translation gives CASSYAEFNEKLFF.

V and J are TRBV4-1 and TRBJ1-2; D remains ambiguous. The V end was cut by 0 bases, the J end by 6 bases, with 20 bases between. The CDR3 has 17 residues. Germline CDR1 is MGHRA and CDR2 is YSYEKL. CDR3 nucleotide sequence: TGCGCCAGCAGCCAAGATGATGCGTCTCCTTTGAGGGATGGCTACACCTTC. Translated, it gives CASSQDDASPLRDGYTF.

V and J are TRBV2 and TRBJ1-1; D gene ambiguous. The length of the CDR3 is 13 residues. The germline CDR1 and CDR2 sequences are SNHLY and FYNNEI. The V end was cut by 5 bases, the J end by 6 bases, with 13 bases between. CDR3 sequence reads: CASSKRPFAEAFF. CDR3 coding DNA: TGTGCCAGCAGTAAACGACCCTTCGCTGAAGCTTTCTTT. Looking up the rest from reference TRBV2 and TRBJ1-1 gives the full variable domain: EPEVTQTPSHQVTQMGQEVILRCVPISNHLYFYWYRQILGQKVEFLVSFYNNEISEKSEIFDDQFSVERPDGSNFTLKIRSTKLEDSAMYFCASSKRPFAEAFFGQGTRLTVV.

This rearrangement joins TRBV20-1 to TRBJ2-1; possible D gene TRBD1, 6 bases. The germline V and J ends were trimmed by 6 bases and 0 bases, with 12 bases remaining between them. Germline V gene lookup returns CDR1 DFQATT and CDR2 SNEGSKA (reference sequence). The CDR3 length is 14 residues. The CDR3 sequence: CSATRGGSYNEQFF. CDR3 coding DNA: TGCAGTGCCACCAGGGGTGGCTCCTACAATGAGCAGTTCTTC.

This clonotype has a handful of counts. The chain is built from TRBV2 and TRBJ1-1; D is possibly TRBD1 (6 bases). The CDR3 totals 11 residues. V was cut by 4 bases and J by 8 bases, with 8 bases left in between. Germline values: CDR1 SNHLY, CDR2 FYNNEI. CDR3 residues: CASSAQGEAFF. The CDR3 nucleotides read TGTGCCAGCAGTGCACAGGGAGAAGCTTTCTTT. The full variable domain, rest sourced from reference TRBV2 and TRBJ1-1, is EPEVTQTPSHQVTQMGQEVILRCVPISNHLYFYWYRQILGQKVEFLVSFYNNEISEKSEIFDDQFSVERPDGSNFTLKIRSTKLEDSAMYFCASSAQGEAFFGQGTRLTVV.

The gene calls are TRBV27 and TRBJ2-5, with D perhaps matching TRBD1 or TRBD2 (5 bases each). The CDR3 sequence is 19 residues long. V lost 5 bases and J lost 4, with 29 bases in between. Germline lookup yields CDR1 MNHEY and CDR2 SMNVEV (reference sequence). The CDR3 region is CASSNKGRTVGSLGETQYF. Here the CDR3 DNA reads TGTGCCAGCAGTAACAAGGGACGGACGGTGGGTTCATTGGGAGAGACCCAGTACTTC.

This clonotype was counted only a few times. The chain links TRBV6-4 to TRBJ2-7; no reliable D call. Trimming took off 0 bases at V and 7 bases at J, with 7 bases between the two ends. Looked up from germline, CDR1 is MRHNA and CDR2 is SNTAGT. CDR3 size: 12 residues. The DNA for the CDR3 is TGTGCCAGCAGTGACTCAAAGGGAGAGCAGTACTTC. It encodes CASSDSKGEQYF.

As for this clonotype: This may be a read error: a much more frequent sequence differs by one nucleotide. This chain uses TRBV7-9 with TRBJ2-1; a weak D match, TRBD1 (5 bases). CDR3 size: 15 residues. Germline V gene lookup returns CDR1 SEHNR and CDR2 FQNEAQ (reference sequence). DNA for the CDR3: TGTGCCGGCAGCTCCATGGATCGCAGGGCCAATGAGCAGTTCTTC. Its protein is CAGSSMDRRANEQFF.

A few counts support this clonotype. This sequence joins TRBV20-1 and TRBJ2-3; 10 positions agree with TRBD2. The CDR3 is 14 amino acids. Germline V gene sequence: CDR1 DFQATT, CDR2 SNEGSKA (reference sequence). V lost 3 bases, J lost 11 bases, and 11 bases stayed unmatched. CDR3 DNA sequence: TGCAGTGCTAGTTCTAGCGGGGGCGGAGGGAAGCAGTATTTT. Translating it yields CSASSSGGGGKQYF.

This clonotype was seen more than once but under ten times. J is TRBJ2-3 and V is TRBV6-5, with D possibly being TRBD2 (6 bases). Looked up from germline, CDR1 is MNHEY and CDR2 is SVGAGI. Trimming removed 4 bases at V and 6 bases at J, with 20 bases between. The CDR3 is 16 amino acids. The CDR3 protein is CASSSRTPRGSDTQYF. Here the CDR3 DNA reads TGTGCCAGCAGTTCTCGAACCCCACGGGGGTCGGATACGCAGTATTTT.

The V and J genes are TRBV7-2 and TRBJ2-5, with TRBD1 matching 9 bases. V was pared by 6 bases and J by 4 bases, with 6 bases of the junction left unmatched. The CDR3 covers 14 residues. The germline V gene encodes CDR1 SGHTA and CDR2 FQGNSA. CDR3 nucleotides: TGTGCCAGCAGGGATACAGGGGGCAGAGAGACCCAGTACTTC. It yields the protein CASRDTGGRETQYF.

V and J are TRBV13 and TRBJ2-1; unclear D gene. Germline V lookup: CDR1 PRHDT, CDR2 FYEKMQ (reference sequence). Between the trimmed V and J ends, which lost 1 base and 4 bases, there was a span of 11 bases. There are 15 residues in the CDR3. The CDR3 loop is CASSLEGAPYNEQFF. The DNA for the CDR3 is TGTGCCAGCAGCTTAGAGGGCGCCCCTTACAATGAGCAGTTCTTC.

This clonotype was seen once. The chain employs TRBV12-3 or TRBV12-4 and TRBJ2-1, with D possibly matching TRBD1 (7 bases). The CDR3 has 15 residues. Trimming stripped 6 bases from V and 9 bases from J, with 21 bases between. The CDR3 nucleotides read TGTGCCAGCAGCGCCCAGGGAATGCGGGACAGTGAGCAGTTCTTC. It codes for CASSAQGMRDSEQFF.

This clonotype was found a few times. The J gene is TRBJ1-4, the V gene TRBV7-6, with D maybe TRBD1 (5 bases). The CDR3 length is 13 residues. Germline lookup yields CDR1 SGHVS and CDR2 FNYEAQ. V lost 4 bases to trimming and J lost 8 bases, with 11 bases between them. The CDR3 loop is CASSSGRGEKLFF. In DNA, the CDR3 is TGTGCCAGCAGCTCCGGGCGGGGCGAAAAACTGTTTTTT.

The rearrangement uses TRBV20-1 and TRBJ2-4, with D hard to call. The J call is uncertain, as TRBJ2-7 better fits the DNA end. CDR3 length: 11 amino acids. Germline-derived CDR1 and CDR2 are DFQATT and SNEGSKA (reference sequence). The CDR3 loop is CSADRGNEQYF. The CDR3 DNA is TGCAGTGCGGACCGTGGAAACGAGCAGTACTTC.

This clonotype was counted between two and nine times. The J gene is TRBJ1-5, the V gene TRBV6-2 or TRBV6-3; D remains unclear. This CDR3 has 16 amino acids. Germline V lookup: CDR1 MNHEY, CDR2 SVGEGT. Trimming took 2 bases from V and 1 from J, leaving 12 bases between them. The CDR3 coding sequence is TGTGCCAGCAGTTACGATGGACCTGGGAGCAATCAGCCCCAGCATTTT. It translates to CASSYDGPGSNQPQHF.

This clonotype appeared a few times. J is TRBJ1-3 and V is TRBV7-9; no clear D gene. Trimming shortened V by 4 bases and J by 2 bases, and 6 bases separated the two germline ends. This CDR3 has 13 amino acids. Per germline, CDR1 SEHNR and CDR2 FQNEAQ (reference sequence). CDR3 bases: TGTGCCAGCAGCTACGGTACTGGAAACACCATATATTTT. Residues: CASSYGTGNTIYF.